This T cell receptor beta chain is drawn from a study of blood T cell repertoires in COVID-19. Study-level background: Italy, Spain and the United States were the sources of the convalescent and acute COVID-19 samples. Nucleic acid was either cDNA or gDNA, and it came from T cells, B-cell-depleted T cells, or PBMCs.

The authors' processing: Reference gene primer amplification gave nucleated cell count estimates. Assay: immunoSEQ multiplex PCR; the TCRdb copy retains only in-frame clones and omits some. V and J calls and clone size are copied from that table; D and trimming were computed from the DNA. This sample carries around 130,000 clones, 86% of them seen once, and the ten largest clones take 3.5% to 5%. The V end was cut by 5 bases, the J end by 3 bases, with 4 bases between. Germline CDR1 reads KGHSH; CDR2 reads LQKENI. The CDR3 loop spans 12 amino acids. The sequence was collected from a middle-aged man with acute or convalescent COVID-19. Sequencing input: peripheral blood. The chain uses TRBV18 and TRBJ2-2; D remains ambiguous. CDR3 in DNA: TGTGCCAGCTCAACGGACACCGGGGAGCTGTTTTTT. As protein: CASSTDTGELFF.